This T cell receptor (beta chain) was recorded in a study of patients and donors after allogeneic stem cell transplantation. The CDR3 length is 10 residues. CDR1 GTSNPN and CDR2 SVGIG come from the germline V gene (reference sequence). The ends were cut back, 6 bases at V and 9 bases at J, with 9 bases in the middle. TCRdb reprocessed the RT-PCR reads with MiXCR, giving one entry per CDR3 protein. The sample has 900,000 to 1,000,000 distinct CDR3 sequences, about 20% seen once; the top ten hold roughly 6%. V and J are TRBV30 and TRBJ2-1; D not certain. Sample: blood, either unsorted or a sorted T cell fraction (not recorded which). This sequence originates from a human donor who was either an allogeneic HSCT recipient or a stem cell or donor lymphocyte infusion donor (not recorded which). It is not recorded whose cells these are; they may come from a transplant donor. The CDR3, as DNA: TGTGCCTGTCAGTGGGGTGAGCAGTTCTTC. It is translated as CACQWGEQFF.